This is a list of T cell receptor beta chains from one sample in a study of cytomegalovirus exposure and HLA in healthy donors. This table comes from immunoSEQ multiplex PCR, and its TCRdb copy is limited to in-frame clones, with some not included. The sample contains 30,000 to 40,000 clones, 65% to 75% of which appear only once. The sequencing sample was made of PBMCs. The receptors derive from a man in his forties in good health and CMV-seropositive. Each CDR3 is given with its conserved first and last residue. The D gene is left open where the match is weak. Expanded clones get a size class; other rows say once, few or many, or leave the size out.

J gene	V gene	clone size	D gene	CDR3 protein	CDR3 DNA
TRBJ1-3	TRBV11-3	-	TRBD1	CASSETGTGNTIYF	TGTGCCAGCAGCGAGACAGGGACTGGAAACACCATATATTTT
TRBJ1-6	TRBV7-9	-	-	CASSFSTGYSPLHF	TGTGCCAGCAGCTTTTCGACAGGTTATTCACCCCTCCACTTT
TRBJ2-7	TRBV11-3	-	-	CASSGGTAQVDEQYF	TGTGCCAGCAGCGGGGGGACCGCGCAGGTGGACGAGCAGTACTTC
TRBJ2-5	TRBV2	-	TRBD2	CASSEVSGRTGTQYF	TGTGCCAGCAGTGAGGTTAGCGGGCGCACCGGGACCCAGTACTTC
TRBJ2-1	TRBV18	-	TRBD2	CASSPPSASGPTYNEQFF	TGTGCCAGCTCACCACCTTCGGCTAGCGGGCCGACCTACAATGAGCAGTTCTTC
TRBJ1-2	TRBV25-1	-	-	CASRRQEAYGYTF	TGTGCCAGCAGAAGACAGGAGGCTTATGGCTACACCTTC
TRBJ2-3	TRBV6-1	-	-	CASTMRADTQYF	TGTGCCAGCACGATGAGGGCAGATACGCAGTATTTT
TRBJ2-3	TRBV7-3	-	TRBD2	CASSLASGGAPDTQYF	TGTGCCAGCAGCTTAGCCAGCGGGGGGGCCCCAGATACGCAGTATTTT
TRBJ2-1	TRBV7-2	-	TRBD1	CASSLVAGTGDNEQFF	TGTGCCAGCAGCTTAGTTGCCGGGACAGGAGACAATGAGCAGTTCTTC
TRBJ2-6	TRBV11-2	-	-	CASSPSTSGANVLTF	TGTGCCAGCAGCCCTAGCACCTCTGGGGCCAACGTCCTGACTTTC
TRBJ1-2	TRBV18	-	-	CASSPDARVSSYGYTF	TGTGCCAGCTCACCGGACGCGAGGGTATCGTCCTATGGCTACACCTTC
TRBJ2-3	TRBV9	-	TRBD2	CASSVGAGLGYRDTQYF	TGTGCCAGCAGCGTAGGAGCGGGACTAGGTTACCGAGATACGCAGTATTTT
TRBJ2-5	TRBV5-1	-	TRBD2	CASSWAGEETQYF	TGCGCCAGCAGCTGGGCGGGGGAAGAGACCCAGTACTTC
TRBJ1-1	TRBV7-9	once	-	CASSLGQGNTEAFF	TGTGCCAGCAGCTTAGGGCAGGGGAACACTGAAGCTTTCTTT
TRBJ1-4	TRBV29-1	-	-	CSVGIRGEKLFF	TGCAGCGTTGGGATCCGGGGTGAAAAACTGTTTTTT
TRBJ1-3	TRBV5-5	few	-	CASSPAGGTVSGNTIYF	TGTGCCAGCAGCCCGGCGGGGGGGACTGTCTCTGGAAACACCATATATTTT
TRBJ2-7	TRBV6-6	-	-	CASSPAAYEQYF	TGTGCCAGCAGCCCGGCGGCCTACGAGCAGTACTTC
TRBJ1-1	TRBV7-7	-	-	CASSLQVNTEAFF	TGTGCCAGCAGCTTACAGGTGAACACTGAAGCTTTCTTT
TRBJ2-7	TRBV9	-	TRBD2	CASSGGGTNEQYF	TGTGCCAGCAGCGGCGGGGGGACGAACGAGCAGTACTTC
TRBJ2-3	TRBV9	once	TRBD2	CASSTRLAGGADTQYF	TGTGCCAGCAGCACTCGACTAGCGGGAGGTGCAGATACGCAGTATTTT
TRBJ1-1	TRBV29-1	-	TRBD1	CSVGQGGNTEAFF	TGCAGCGTGGGACAGGGTGGAAACACTGAAGCTTTCTTT
TRBJ2-5	TRBV11-1	once	TRBD1	CASSLFRTGIEGQYF	TGTGCCAGCAGCCTCTTCAGGACAGGGATTGAGGGCCAGTACTTC
TRBJ2-5	TRBV30	-	-	CAWSAKAGIKEETQYF	TGTGCCTGGAGTGCGAAAGCAGGGATAAAGGAAGAGACCCAGTACTTC
TRBJ1-1	TRBV4-2	-	TRBD1	CASSQDGTGDAFF	TGTGCCAGCAGCCAAGATGGAACAGGGGATGCTTTCTTT
TRBJ2-5	TRBV28	-	-	CASSTPPGTQYF	TGTGCCAGCAGTACCCCACCGGGGACCCAGTACTTC
TRBJ2-2	TRBV7-8	-	-	CASSPAGHNTGELFF	TGTGCCAGCAGCCCAGCGGGACACAACACCGGGGAGCTGTTTTTT
TRBJ1-5	TRBV19	few	-	CASSIPRQNSNQPQHF	TGTGCCAGTAGTATTCCTCGACAAAATAGCAATCAGCCCCAGCATTTT
TRBJ2-4	TRBV18	-	-	CASSPTDGAKNIQYF	TGTGCCAGCTCACCAACCGACGGGGCCAAAAACATTCAGTACTTC
TRBJ1-1	TRBV6-5	-	-	CASSSETEAFF	TGTGCCAGCAGTAGCGAGACTGAAGCTTTCTTT
TRBJ1-5	TRBV5-1	few	TRBD1	CASSPDRSNQPQHF	TGCGCCAGCAGCCCGGACAGGTCCAATCAGCCCCAGCATTTT
TRBJ2-2	TRBV9	-	TRBD2	CASSSGTSGGTNTGELFF	TGTGCCAGCAGCTCCGGGACTAGCGGGGGGACGAACACCGGGGAGCTGTTTTTT
TRBJ2-1	TRBV19	-	TRBD2	CASSRTSGGSSSYNEQFF	TGTGCCAGCAGTCGGACTAGCGGGGGGTCTAGCTCCTACAATGAGCAGTTCTTC
TRBJ2-6	TRBV5-4	-	-	CASSFGGAHATGANVLTF	TGTGCCAGCAGCTTCGGGGGTGCCCACGCAACTGGGGCCAACGTCCTGACTTTC
TRBJ2-1	TRBV2	-	TRBD1	CASLEPGQVYNEQFF	TGTGCCAGCCTCGAACCCGGACAGGTTTACAATGAGCAGTTCTTC
TRBJ2-1	TRBV2	-	-	CASSLRGTSSYNEQFF	TGTGCCAGCAGTCTTAGGGGCACGAGCTCCTACAATGAGCAGTTCTTC
TRBJ2-6	TRBV27	-	-	CASSLEAGSGANVLTF	TGTGCCAGCAGTCTCGAGGCCGGCTCTGGGGCCAACGTCCTGACTTTC
TRBJ1-1	TRBV2	-	-	CASSEQGMNTEAFF	TGTGCCAGCAGTGAACAGGGGATGAACACTGAAGCTTTCTTT
TRBJ2-2	TRBV7-6	-	-	CASTEWGANTGELFF	TGTGCCAGCACCGAATGGGGGGCGAACACCGGGGAGCTGTTTTTT
TRBJ1-2	TRBV6-6	-	TRBD1	CASSAGQGYGYTF	TGTGCCAGCAGCGCGGGACAGGGCTATGGCTACACCTTC
TRBJ2-7	TRBV7-2	-	TRBD2	CASSLAGGTSGGFPYEQYF	TGTGCCAGCAGCTTAGCCGGAGGGACTAGCGGGGGTTTTCCCTACGAGCAGTACTTC
TRBJ1-5	TRBV25-1	-	-	CASSESQSSNQPQHF	TGTGCCAGCAGTGAGTCACAGTCTAGCAATCAGCCCCAGCATTTT
TRBJ1-1	TRBV18	-	-	CASSPLGGTTEAFF	TGTGCCAGCTCACCACTGGGGGGAACCACTGAAGCTTTCTTT
TRBJ2-5	TRBV5-1	-	TRBD2	CASSAGTSGETQYF	TGCGCCAGCAGCGCCGGGACTAGCGGTGAGACCCAGTACTTC
TRBJ1-4	TRBV6-5	-	-	CASSQGTDYKLFF	TGTGCCAGCAGTCAGGGGACGGATTATAAACTGTTTTTT
TRBJ2-5	TRBV18	-	-	CASSPGLRETQYF	TGTGCCAGCTCACCAGGGCTAAGGGAGACCCAGTACTTC
TRBJ1-2	TRBV25-1	-	TRBD1	CASSEYNAETGSWGYTF	TGTGCCAGCAGTGAATATAATGCCGAGACAGGGTCTTGGGGCTACACCTTC
TRBJ1-2	TRBV2	few	TRBD1	CASRTGTGWVNYGYTF	TGTGCCAGCAGGACCGGGACAGGGTGGGTTAACTATGGCTACACCTTC
TRBJ2-2	TRBV11-2	-	-	CASTYLRETGELFF	TGTGCCAGCACCTACCTTAGAGAGACCGGGGAGCTGTTTTTT
TRBJ2-4	TRBV7-6	-	-	CASSLAGGGNIQYF	TGTGCCAGCAGCTTAGCAGGGGGTGGGAACATTCAGTACTTC
TRBJ1-2	TRBV27	-	-	CASSLAASYGYTF	TGTGCCAGCAGTTTAGCGGCTTCCTATGGCTACACCTTC
TRBJ2-1	TRBV5-1	-	TRBD2	CASSWGLGANEQFF	TGCGCCAGCAGCTGGGGACTAGGGGCCAATGAGCAGTTCTTC